This passage covers 5 T cell receptor beta chains from one sample sequenced in a study of T cell responses to AZD1222 COVID-19 vaccine. Sequenced by immunoSEQ multiplex PCR; TCRdb stores in-frame clones only, minus some. This sample has more than 95,000 clones, with roughly 86% found just once. Sequences were derived from peripheral blood, sampled 28 days after the second dose of the MenACWY control vaccine. The receptors here all came from an adult who received the MenACWY meningococcal vaccine as a control.

The rearrangement uses TRBV10-1 and TRBJ1-5, with TRBD1 identical over 8 bases. This CDR3 has 15 residues. The V gene's germline CDR1 is WNHNN and CDR2 SYGVQD (reference sequence). After removal of 10 bases from V and 0 bases from J, the junction contained 8 bases not matched to a gene. The CDR3 reads CATQDRANSNQPQHF. CDR3 in DNA: TGCGCCACCCAGGACAGGGCTAATAGCAATCAGCCCCAGCATTTT.

The chain combines TRBV9 with TRBJ2-1; 10 nucleotides agree with TRBD2. The CDR3 is 16 residues long. V gave up 1 base and J gave up 4 bases; unmatched junction bases: 5. Germline CDR1 is SGDLS and CDR2 is YYNGEE. The CDR3 sequence is CASSVLWTSGYNEQFF. The CDR3 region has the DNA TGTGCCAGCAGCGTATTATGGACTAGCGGATACAATGAGCAGTTCTTC.

On this clone: The junction departs from germline at one end; a sequencing error may be responsible. The gene calls are TRBV5-5 and TRBJ1-4; D may be TRBD1 (6 bases). In germline, CDR1 is SGHKS, CDR2 YYEKEE (reference sequence). The CDR3 spans 13 residues. CDR3 in amino acids: CASSWGTSSGILF. Here the CDR3 DNA reads TGTGCCAGCAGCTGGGGGACATCCAGCGGGATTCTTTTT.

The chain is built from TRBV7-6 and TRBJ2-3; 7 bases align to TRBD1. The CDR3 has 12 amino acids. Trimming at V came to 5 bases and at J to 4 bases, leaving 0 bases not matched to a gene. Germline V gene data show CDR1 as SGHVS and CDR2 as FNYEAQ. CDR3 nucleotides: TGTGCCAGCAGCAGGGGGCCAGATACGCAGTATTTT. Amino acids: CASSRGPDTQYF.

This chain uses TRBV7-9 with TRBJ1-1, with TRBD1 matching 8 bases. From germline, CDR1 is SEHNR and CDR2 FQNEAQ (reference sequence). CDR3 size: 15 residues. J gave up 4 bases and V 5 bases, and 9 bases lay outside the gene matches. The CDR3 DNA sequence: TGTGCCAGCAGCCCCAGGACAGGGTCGATCACTGAAGCTTTCTTT. It translates to CASSPRTGSITEAFF.